The subject of this entry is one TCR beta chain. Its antigen is currently unknown. The data were obtained in a study of T cell responses to AZD1222 COVID-19 vaccine. Sequencing was performed with immunoSEQ multiplex PCR; in TCRdb, only in-frame clones are kept and a portion is missing. The sample includes some 86,000 clones, 90% seen only once; the top ten take about 5.4%. Overall study findings and caveats: No day 14 peak samples; only post-peak repertoires were characterized.

CDR1 is SGHTA, CDR2 FQGNSA, per germline. The trim removed 6 bases at V and 0 bases at J, leaving 14 bases unmatched. This CDR3 comprises 19 residues. Here the sequenced sample was peripheral blood, taken 28 days after the second AZD1222 dose. The origin of this receptor is an adult who received the AZD1222 COVID-19 vaccine. The gene calls are TRBV7-2 and TRBJ2-6, with 7 bases that match TRBD1. CDR3 DNA: TGTGCCAGCAGGCTAGGTAACGACAGGGTGAACTCTGGGGCCAACGTCCTGACTTTC. This gives the protein CASRLGNDRVNSGANVLTF.